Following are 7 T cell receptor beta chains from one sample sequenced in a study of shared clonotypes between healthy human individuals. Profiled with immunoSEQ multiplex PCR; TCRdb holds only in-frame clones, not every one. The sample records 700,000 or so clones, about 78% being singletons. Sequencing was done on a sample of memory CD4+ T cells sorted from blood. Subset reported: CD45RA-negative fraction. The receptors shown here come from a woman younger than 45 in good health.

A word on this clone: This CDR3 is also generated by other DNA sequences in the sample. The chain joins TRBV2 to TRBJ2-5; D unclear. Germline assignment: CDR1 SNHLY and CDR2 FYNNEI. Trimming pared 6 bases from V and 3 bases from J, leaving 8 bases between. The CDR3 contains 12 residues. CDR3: CASRDGEETQYF. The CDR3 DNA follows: TGTGCCAGCAGAGATGGAGAAGAGACCCAGTACTTC.

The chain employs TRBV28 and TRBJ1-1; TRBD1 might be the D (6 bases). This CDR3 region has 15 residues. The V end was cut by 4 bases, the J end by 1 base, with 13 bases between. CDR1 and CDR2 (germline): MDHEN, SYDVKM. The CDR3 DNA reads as TGTGCCAGCAGTTCACCACAGGGCGCGAACACTGAAGCTTTCTTT. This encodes CASSSPQGANTEAFF.

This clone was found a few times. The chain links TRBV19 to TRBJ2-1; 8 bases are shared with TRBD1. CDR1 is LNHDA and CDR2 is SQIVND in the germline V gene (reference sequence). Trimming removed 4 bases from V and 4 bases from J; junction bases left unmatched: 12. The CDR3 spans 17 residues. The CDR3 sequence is CASSSDTGTGGYNEQFF. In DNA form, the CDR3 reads TGTGCCAGTAGTAGCGATACCGGGACAGGAGGTTACAATGAGCAGTTCTTC.

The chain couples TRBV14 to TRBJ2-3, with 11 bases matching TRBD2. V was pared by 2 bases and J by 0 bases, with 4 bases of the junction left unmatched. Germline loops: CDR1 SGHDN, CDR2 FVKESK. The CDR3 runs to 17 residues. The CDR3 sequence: CASSQSRTSGSTDTQYF. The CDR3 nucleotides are TGTGCCAGCAGCCAATCCCGGACTAGCGGGAGCACAGATACGCAGTATTTT.

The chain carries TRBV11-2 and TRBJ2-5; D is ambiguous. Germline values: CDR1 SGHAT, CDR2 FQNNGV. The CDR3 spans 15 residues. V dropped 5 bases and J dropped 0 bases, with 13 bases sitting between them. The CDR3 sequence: CASSARLEYQETQYF. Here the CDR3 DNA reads TGTGCCAGCAGCGCCCGACTTGAGTACCAAGAGACCCAGTACTTC.

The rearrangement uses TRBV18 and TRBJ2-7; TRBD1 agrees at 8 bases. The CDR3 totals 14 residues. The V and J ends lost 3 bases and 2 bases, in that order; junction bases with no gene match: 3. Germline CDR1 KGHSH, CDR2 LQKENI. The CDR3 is CASSPTGATYEQYF. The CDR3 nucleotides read TGTGCCAGCTCACCGACAGGGGCTACCTACGAGCAGTACTTC.

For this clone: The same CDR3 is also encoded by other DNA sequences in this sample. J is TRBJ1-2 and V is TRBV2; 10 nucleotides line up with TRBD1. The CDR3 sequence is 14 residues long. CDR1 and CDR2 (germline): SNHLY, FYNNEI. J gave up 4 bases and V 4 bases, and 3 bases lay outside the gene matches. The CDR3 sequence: CASSGTGGGYGYTF. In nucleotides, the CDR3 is TGTGCCAGCAGTGGGACAGGGGGTGGCTATGGCTACACCTTC.